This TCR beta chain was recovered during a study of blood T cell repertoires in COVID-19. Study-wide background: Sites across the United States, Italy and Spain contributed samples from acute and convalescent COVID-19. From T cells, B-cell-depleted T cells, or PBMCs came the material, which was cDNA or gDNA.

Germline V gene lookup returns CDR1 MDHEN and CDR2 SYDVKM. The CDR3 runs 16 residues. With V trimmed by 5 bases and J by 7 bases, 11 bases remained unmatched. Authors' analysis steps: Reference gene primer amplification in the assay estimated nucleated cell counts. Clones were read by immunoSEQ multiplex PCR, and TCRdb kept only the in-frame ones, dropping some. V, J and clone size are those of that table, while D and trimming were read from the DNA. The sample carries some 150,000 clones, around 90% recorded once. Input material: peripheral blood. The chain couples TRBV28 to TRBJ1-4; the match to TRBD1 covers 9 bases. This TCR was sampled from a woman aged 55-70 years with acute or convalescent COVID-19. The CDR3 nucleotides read TGTGCCAGCAGTCAACCGGGACAGGGCTTCAGTGAAAAACTGTTTTTT. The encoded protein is CASSQPGQGFSEKLFF.